This T cell receptor beta chain was recorded in a study of blood T cell repertoires in COVID-19. Germline V gene sequence: CDR1 KGHSH, CDR2 LQKENI. This CDR3 is 16 amino acids long. With 0 bases clipped from V and 5 bases from J, the junction kept 6 bases outside the gene matches. Original methodology: Nucleated cell number was recorded as an estimate derived from reference gene primer amplification. Measured with immunoSEQ multiplex PCR; TCRdb has only the in-frame clones, and not every one. Clone size and V and J calls were adopted from that table, with D and trimming inferred from the DNA. The table shows around 200,000 clones, with around 84% occurring only once. In Seattle, patients joined the study during active infection and were tracked longitudinally.

The chain joins TRBV18 to TRBJ2-3; 9 bases agree with TRBD2. Sequencing used peripheral blood. The sequence was obtained from a woman in her 70s with COVID-19, enrolled during active disease. The CDR3 reads CASSPPASGEGDTQYF. Written as DNA, the CDR3 is TGTGCCAGCTCACCACCGGCTAGCGGGGAGGGAGATACGCAGTATTTT. The full variable domain, in which reference TRBV18 and TRBJ2-3 provide the parts outside the CDR3, is NAGVMQNPRHLVRRRGQEARLRCSPMKGHSHVYWYRQLPEEGLKFMVYLQKENIIDESGMPKERFSAEFPKEGPSILRIQQVVRGDSAAYFCASSPPASGEGDTQYFGPGTRLTVL.